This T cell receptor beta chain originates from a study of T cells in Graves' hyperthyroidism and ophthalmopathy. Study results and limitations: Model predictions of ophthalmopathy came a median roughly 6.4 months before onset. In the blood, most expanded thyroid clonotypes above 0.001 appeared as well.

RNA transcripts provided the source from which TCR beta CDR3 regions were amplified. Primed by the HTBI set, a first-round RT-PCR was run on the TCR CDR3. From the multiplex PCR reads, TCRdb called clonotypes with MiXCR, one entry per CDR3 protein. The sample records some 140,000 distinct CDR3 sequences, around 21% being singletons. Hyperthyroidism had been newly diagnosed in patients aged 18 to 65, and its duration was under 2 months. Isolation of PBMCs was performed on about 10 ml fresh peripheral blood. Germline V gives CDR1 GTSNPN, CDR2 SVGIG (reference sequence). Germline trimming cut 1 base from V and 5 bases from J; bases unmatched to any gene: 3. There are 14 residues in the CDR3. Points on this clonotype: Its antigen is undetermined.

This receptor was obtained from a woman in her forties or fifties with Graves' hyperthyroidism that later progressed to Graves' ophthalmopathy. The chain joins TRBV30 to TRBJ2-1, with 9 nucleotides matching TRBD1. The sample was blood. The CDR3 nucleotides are TGTGCCTGGAGTGCAGGGACAGGGAACAATGAGCAGTTCTTC. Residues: CAWSAGTGNNEQFF.